The T cell receptor beta chain described here comes from a study of post-analysis software for immune sequencing data. Whole-study findings and limits: The study found significantly lower normalized Chao1 diversity in multiple sclerosis patients than in controls. The five TRBV segments detected at higher frequency in patients than in controls included TRBV5-6, TRBV5-1 and TRBV20-1.

On this clonotype itself: The antigen remains unidentified. A much larger clone differs from this one at a single base, so this may be a read error.

Unique molecular identifiers were built into the TCR beta cDNA libraries. TCRdb fed the PCR reads into MiXCR, producing one record per CDR3 protein. The sample gives more than 500,000 distinct CDR3 sequences, roughly 34% of which show up once; 4.5% to 7.5% is in the top ten. The CDR3 consists of 14 residues. In germline, CDR1 is SGHDT, CDR2 YYEEEE. This sequence originates from a girl younger than 18 with multiple sclerosis. The gene calls are TRBV5-6 and TRBJ1-2, with D hard to call. Sequencing input: blood. The CDR3 reads CASSLGGKHYGCTF. The DNA for the CDR3 is TGTGCCAGCAGCTTGGGAGGGAAGCACTATGGCTGCACCTTC.